These T cell receptor beta chains were read from a single sample in a study of cytomegalovirus exposure and HLA in healthy donors. Profiled with immunoSEQ multiplex PCR; TCRdb holds only in-frame clones, not every one. This repertoire shows 150,000 or so clones, 60% to 80% found once; its top ten account for 10% to 15%. Input material: PBMCs. All receptors come from a man aged 30-40 years in good health and CMV-seropositive. The conserved cysteine and the conserved F or W are not part of the CDR3 here. Not every row has a clone size; where given, it reads once, few, many or a size class.

j_call clone_size v_call cdr3_aa
TRBJ1-2 . TRBV10-3 AARGNNRVWYGYT
TRBJ2-3 . TRBV6-5 ASRGRDTDTQY
TRBJ2-3 . TRBV27 ASRLTSGRTDTQY
TRBJ2-1 once TRBV5-6 ASSQVPGQGIYNEQF
TRBJ2-7 few TRBV28 ASSFEREVGEQY
TRBJ1-2 . TRBV2 ASSPRTAGPYGYT
TRBJ2-7 . TRBV10-3 AISAGLAGVGEQY
TRBJ2-7 . TRBV7-9 ASSFSPGGMYEQY
TRBJ2-7 . TRBV7-2 ASSLDRGAYEQY
. . TRBV25-1 ASSEYAGSNYEQY
TRBJ2-6 . TRBV15 ATSRDLGSSGANVLT
TRBJ2-2 once TRBV28 ASSLVAEINTGELF
TRBJ1-4 . TRBV11-2 ASSGGPGQGGREKLF
TRBJ2-7 few TRBV5-1 ASGEGPPGEQY
. . TRBV2 ASSEPSGAYEQY
TRBJ2-7 . TRBV5-1 ASSLMVAGGEQY
TRBJ2-2 . TRBV5-6 ASSLGLAGGYWELF